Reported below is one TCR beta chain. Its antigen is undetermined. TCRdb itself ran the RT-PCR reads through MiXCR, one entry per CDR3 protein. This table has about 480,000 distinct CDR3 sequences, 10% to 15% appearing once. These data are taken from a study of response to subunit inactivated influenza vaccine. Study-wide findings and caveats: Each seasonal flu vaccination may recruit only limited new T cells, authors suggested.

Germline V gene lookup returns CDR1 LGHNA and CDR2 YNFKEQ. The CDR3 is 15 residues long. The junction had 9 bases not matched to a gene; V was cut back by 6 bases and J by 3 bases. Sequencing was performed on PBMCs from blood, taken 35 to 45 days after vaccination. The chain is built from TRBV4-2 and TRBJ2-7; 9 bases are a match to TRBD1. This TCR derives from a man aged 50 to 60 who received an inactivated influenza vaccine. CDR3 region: CASSSIPGQGYEQYF. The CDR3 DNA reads TGTGCCAGCAGTTCTATCCCGGGACAGGGCTACGAGCAGTACTTC.